The 21 T cell receptor beta chains given below trace back to one sample, sequenced in a study of vaccination and CD4 T cells after COVID-19. Their specific antigens are unknown. An Oncomine TCR Beta short-read assay was used to sequence the DNA from cultured CD4+ T cells. TCRdb analysed the PCR reads with MiXCR anew, one entry per CDR3 protein. The sample has under 20,000 distinct CDR3 sequences; roughly a quarter are singletons. Treatment specified: roughly 11-day PBMC culture with coronavirus spike peptide pools or control peptides (ViraFEST assay). Source material: cultured CD4+ T cells from blood. The receptors were gathered from a human donor with COVID-19.

The chain links TRBV15 to TRBJ1-2; D gene uncertain. From germline, CDR1 is LNHNV and CDR2 YYDKDF (reference sequence). Trimming left V 9 bases short and J 1 base short, with 15 bases between. This CDR3 is built from 14 residues. The CDR3 loop is CATGGAVGNYGYTF. The DNA of the CDR3 is TGTGCCACGGGAGGAGCAGTGGGTAACTATGGCTACACCTTC.

V and J are TRBV5-1 and TRBJ2-7; perhaps TRBD1 as D (6 bases). CDR3 length equals 15 residues. The germline V gene encodes CDR1 SGHRS and CDR2 YFSETQ. Trimming left V 4 bases short and J 3 bases short, with 17 bases between. The CDR3 coding sequence is TGCGCCAGCAGCCGGCGCGGGCAGGGGAGCTACGAGCAGTACTTC. The encoded protein is CASSRRGQGSYEQYF.

The chain employs TRBV12-3 or TRBV12-4 and TRBJ2-2; 9 bases match TRBD2. The CDR3 runs to 15 residues. V lost 8 bases and J lost 6; bases outside the gene matches: 10. The CDR3 nucleotides are TGTGCCAGCTCCTGGCGGGGGGGCCTCGCCGGGGAGCTGTTTTTT. Translating gives CASSWRGGLAGELFF.

As DNA, the CDR3 is TGTGCCAGTAGTAGCGGGCCCGGGGGCTATGGCTACACCTTC. Protein product: CASSSGPGGYGYTF. The V call is TRBV19, the J call TRBJ1-2; the D gene is possibly TRBD1 (5 bases). CDR1 is LNHDA, CDR2 SQIVND, per germline (reference sequence). V was clipped by 4 bases and J by 4 bases, with 13 bases between them. The CDR3 contains 14 residues.

Only a few counts were recorded for this clonotype. The V and J genes are TRBV24-1 and TRBJ2-2, with 8 bases lining up with TRBD2. V lost 9 bases and J lost 3; bases outside the gene matches: 5. This CDR3 region has 14 residues. Germline CDR1 is KGHDR and CDR2 is SFDVKD. Written as DNA, the CDR3 is TGTGCCACCGATGCGGGGGGATACACCGGGGAGCTGTTTTTT. It codes for CATDAGGYTGELFF.

This chain joins TRBV10-3 and TRBJ2-3, with 7 bases aligning to TRBD1. Trimming took 10 bases from V and 1 from J; bases not matched to a gene: 11. In germline, CDR1 is ENHRY, CDR2 SYGVKD. This CDR3 contains 15 residues. This chain's CDR3 is CATHFGQVGTDTQYF. CDR3 coding DNA: TGTGCCACCCATTTTGGACAGGTAGGCACAGATACGCAGTATTTT.

The V call is TRBV6-5, the J call TRBJ2-7; TRBD2 matches at 7 bases. CDR1 is MNHEY, CDR2 SVGAGI, per germline. CDR3 length: 14 amino acids. Trimming at V came to 2 bases and at J to 2 bases, leaving 3 bases not matched to a gene. DNA for the CDR3: TGTGCCAGCAGTTACGGGGGGGGGACCTACGAGCAGTACTTC. It translates to CASSYGGGTYEQYF.

V and J are TRBV10-3 and TRBJ2-1, with TRBD2 matching 8 bases. Germline CDR1 reads ENHRY; CDR2 reads SYGVKD. CDR3 length: 12 amino acids. Trimming removed 9 bases from V and 7 bases from J; junction bases left unmatched: 5. The CDR3 DNA reads as TGTGCCATTAGCGGGGCGGGTAATGAGCAGTTCTTC. It codes for CAISGAGNEQFF.

This clonotype was observed a few times. The rearrangement uses TRBV2 and TRBJ2-5; 8 bases are a match to TRBD2. The CDR3 sequence is 13 residues long. Germline-derived CDR1 and CDR2 are SNHLY and FYNNEI. Losses at the gene ends were 7 bases for V and 9 bases for J; bases not matched to a gene: 10. This chain's CDR3 is CASTTRGARAQYF. The CDR3 DNA sequence: TGTGCCAGCACTACGCGGGGGGCCAGGGCCCAGTACTTC.

This rearrangement joins TRBV6-5 to TRBJ1-2; no clear D gene. The CDR3 runs to 16 residues. Per germline, CDR1 MNHEY and CDR2 SVGAGI. V shed 2 bases and J shed 6 bases, with 19 bases lying between them. The CDR3 reads CASSYSRQATTNGYTF. The CDR3 region has the DNA TGTGCCAGCAGTTACAGCCGGCAAGCTACCACTAATGGCTACACCTTC.

The chain links TRBV12-3 or TRBV12-4 to TRBJ2-2; D remains ambiguous. The CDR3 runs to 14 residues. Between the trimmed V and J ends, which lost 1 base and 5 bases, there was a span of 8 bases. The CDR3 spells CASSLDPRTGELFF. CDR3 DNA sequence: TGTGCCAGCAGTTTAGACCCCCGGACCGGGGAGCTGTTTTTT.

The genes are TRBV6-5 and TRBJ2-3, with 13 bases lining up with TRBD2. Trimming at V came to 2 bases and at J to 6 bases, leaving 8 bases not matched to a gene. The germline V gene encodes CDR1 MNHEY and CDR2 SVGAGI. This CDR3 is 17 amino acids long. As DNA, the CDR3 is TGTGCCAGCAGTTACCGAACTAGCGGGGGGGCCAGGGATACGCAGTATTTT. Translated, it gives CASSYRTSGGARDTQYF.

A few counts support this clonotype. The chain links TRBV24-1 to TRBJ2-1, with a tentative D call TRBD1 (6 bases). Germline CDR1 is KGHDR and CDR2 is SFDVKD. Deletions cut 4 bases from V and 6 bases from J, with 15 bases between. The CDR3 has 15 amino acids. CDR3 DNA: TGTGCCACCAGTGACCCTCAACAGGGATCCAATGAGCAGTTCTTC. It yields the protein CATSDPQQGSNEQFF.

The sample holds one count of this clonotype. The CDR3 loop reads CASSSDRGKLYNEQFF. The CDR3 DNA reads as TGCGCCAGCAGCTCCGACAGGGGGAAACTCTACAATGAGCAGTTCTTC. The chain couples TRBV5-1 to TRBJ2-1; 9 bases are a match to TRBD1. The length of the CDR3 is 16 residues. Unmatched junction bases numbered 7, after V lost 3 bases and J lost 3 bases. Germline V lookup: CDR1 SGHRS, CDR2 YFSETQ. Full variable domain (rest looked up from reference TRBV5-1 and TRBJ2-1): KAGVTQTPRYLIKTRGQQVTLSCSPISGHRSVSWYQQTPGQGLQFLFEYFSETQRNKGNFPGRFSGRQFSNSRSEMNVSTLELGDSALYLCASSSDRGKLYNEQFFGPGTRLTVL.

CDR3: CSARVAGTIQYF. The CDR3 region has the DNA TGCAGTGCTAGAGTAGCGGGTACCATTCAGTACTTC. The chain combines TRBV20-1 with TRBJ2-4, with TRBD2 matching over 7 bases. Losses at the gene ends were 1 base for V and 9 bases for J; bases not matched to a gene: 3. Germline CDR1 DFQATT, CDR2 SNEGSKA (reference sequence). The CDR3 is 12 residues long.

This clonotype was recorded a few times. V gene TRBV11-2 combines with J gene TRBJ2-5, with 13 nucleotides matching TRBD2. The CDR3 has 15 residues. Germline CDR1 and CDR2: SGHAT and FQNNGV. V lost 7 bases, J lost 1 base, and 3 bases stayed unmatched. CDR3 amino acids: CASNGLAGVQETQYF. The CDR3 DNA sequence: TGTGCCAGCAACGGACTAGCGGGGGTCCAAGAGACCCAGTACTTC.

This clonotype was observed a few times. V usage is TRBV20-1 and J usage is TRBJ2-1, with a tentative D call TRBD1 (7 bases). The CDR3 consists of 14 residues. V was pared by 5 bases and J by 1 base, with 12 bases between. CDR1 DFQATT and CDR2 SNEGSKA come from the germline V gene (reference sequence). The CDR3 DNA reads TGCAGTGCTCAGGGGGGAGTTTCCTACAATGAGCAGTTCTTC. Protein: CSAQGGVSYNEQFF.

In this sample, this clonotype turned up a few times. This chain joins TRBV19 and TRBJ1-1; D not resolved. This CDR3 is built from 13 residues. V was shortened by 5 bases and J by 5 bases, with 12 bases between the two germline ends. In germline, CDR1 is LNHDA, CDR2 SQIVND (reference sequence). The CDR3 loop is CASSVGEETEAFF. DNA of the CDR3: TGTGCCAGTAGTGTGGGAGAGGAGACTGAAGCTTTCTTT.

This clonotype is medium-sized (0.01 to 0.1%) within its sample. The chain joins TRBV24-1 to TRBJ1-2; D ambiguous. Per the germline V gene, CDR1 is KGHDR and CDR2 is SFDVKD. Trimming removed 3 bases from V and 4 bases from J, with 11 bases in between. CDR3 size: 14 residues. CDR3 in DNA: TGTGCCACCAGTGATAAGGGTTACGGCTATGGCTACACCTTC. Residues: CATSDKGYGYGYTF.

The gene calls are TRBV12-3 or TRBV12-4 and TRBJ2-5; D gene uncertain. V was clipped by 5 bases and J by 2 bases, with 6 bases between them. The CDR3 is 12 amino acids. The CDR3 DNA reads as TGTGCCAGCAGTCTTACACAAGAGACCCAGTACTTC. Encoded protein: CASSLTQETQYF.

This chain joins TRBV30 and TRBJ2-1; TRBD1 agrees at 11 bases. The trim removed 5 bases at V and 7 bases at J, leaving 13 bases unmatched. The CDR3 loop spans 16 amino acids. The germline gives CDR1 GTSNPN, CDR2 SVGIG (reference sequence). Written as DNA, the CDR3 is TGTGCCTGGGATGCGGGTTGGACAGGGGGCAGGAATGAGCAGTTCTTC. Its translation: CAWDAGWTGGRNEQFF.